The 26 T cell receptor beta chains presented below share a single source sample, sequenced in a study of OX40 agonist ivuxolimab in advanced cancers. The library was obtained by the immunoSEQ multiplex PCR assay. The table comes from immuneACCESS by way of TCRdb, which keeps in-frame sequences with V and J called. Part of the clones is missing from these tables; in studies checked, under half for an unresolved V gene and the rest for unknown reasons. The sample table lists 55,000 to 70,000 clones, 83% of them with a count of one. The ten largest make up around 1.4% of the sample. Specimen: CD4+ or CD8+ T cells sorted from blood, collected in a trial of the OX40 agonist ivuxolimab. These receptors all come from an adult with an advanced solid tumor such as melanoma, head and neck, liver or kidney cancer.

The genes are TRBV10-3 and TRBJ1-1; the match to TRBD1 covers 8 bases. The CDR3 length is 14 residues. Trimming at V came to 6 bases and at J to 2 bases, leaving 5 bases not matched to a gene. CDR1 and CDR2 (germline): ENHRY, SYGVKD. CDR3 amino acids: CAIRDDRGNTEAFF. The DNA of the CDR3 is TGTGCCATCAGAGACGACAGGGGTAACACTGAAGCTTTCTTT.

The chain joins TRBV15 to TRBJ1-2; TRBD1 matches at 9 bases. Losses at the gene ends were 5 bases for V and 0 bases for J; bases not matched to a gene: 10. CDR1 and CDR2 (germline): LNHNV, YYDKDF (reference sequence). CDR3 length equals 17 residues. The CDR3 here is CATSGGDRARSNYGYTF. The CDR3 nucleotides read TGTGCCACCAGCGGCGGGGACAGGGCTAGATCTAACTATGGCTACACCTTC.

The rearrangement links TRBV29-1 to TRBJ2-5; no reliable D call. Trimming stripped 4 bases from V and 0 bases from J, with 12 bases between. Germline V gene sequence: CDR1 SQVTM, CDR2 ANQGSEA. The CDR3 runs 14 residues. Here the CDR3 reads CSVGLQRNQETQYF. The DNA for the CDR3 is TGCAGCGTTGGGTTACAGAGGAACCAAGAGACCCAGTACTTC.

Regarding this clone: The same CDR3 arises from other DNA sequences in this sample as well. V gene TRBV6-6 combines with J gene TRBJ1-5; D is perhaps TRBD1 (5 bases). Germline CDR1 and CDR2: MNHNY and SVGAGI (reference sequence). This CDR3 contains 13 residues. Between the trimmed V and J ends, which lost 3 bases and 4 bases, there was a span of 7 bases. The CDR3 DNA reads TGTGCCAGCAGTTATCGGGGGAATCAGCCCCAGCATTTT. Its protein is CASSYRGNQPQHF.

The chain combines TRBV14 with TRBJ1-6; the match to TRBD1 covers 7 bases. Germline V gene sequence: CDR1 SGHDN, CDR2 FVKESK. This CDR3 has 15 amino acids. Trimming removed 3 bases from V and 8 bases from J; junction bases left unmatched: 7. The CDR3 loop is CASSHRQGWDSPLHF. CDR3 nucleotide sequence: TGTGCCAGCAGCCACCGACAGGGATGGGATTCACCCCTCCACTTT.

The rearrangement uses TRBV6-5 and TRBJ2-1; the D gene is possibly TRBD1 (5 bases). CDR1 MNHEY and CDR2 SVGAGI come from the germline V gene. V lost 4 bases to trimming and J lost 2 bases, with 12 bases between them. The CDR3 length is 15 residues. CDR3 DNA sequence: TGTGCCAGCAGTTCTCTAATGACAGCCTACAATGAGCAGTTCTTC. Its translation: CASSSLMTAYNEQFF.

This clone was observed a few times. Other DNA sequences from this sample encode an identical CDR3 as well. This rearrangement joins TRBV7-2 to TRBJ2-3, with D maybe TRBD2 (7 bases). Between the trimmed V and J ends, which lost 0 bases and 1 base, there was a span of 11 bases. CDR3 length: 16 residues. Germline assignment: CDR1 SGHTA and CDR2 FQGNSA. The CDR3 bases are TGTGCCAGCAGCTTAGCGGGGGGGCCAGGCACAGATACGCAGTATTTT. Protein: CASSLAGGPGTDTQYF.

This rearrangement joins TRBV7-7 to TRBJ2-3, with D perhaps TRBD1 or TRBD2 (5 bases each). This CDR3 region has 13 residues. Trimming pared 5 bases from V and 4 bases from J, leaving 10 bases between. Looked up from germline, CDR1 is SSHAT and CDR2 is FNYEAQ (reference sequence). DNA of the CDR3: TGTGCCAGCAGCCCGGGGACCCCAGATACGCAGTATTTT. This codes for CASSPGTPDTQYF. The whole variable domain, remainder taken from reference TRBV7-7 and TRBJ2-3, is GAGVSQSPRYKVTKRGQDVTLRCDPISSHATLYWYQQALGQGPEFLTYFNYEAQPDKSGLPSDRFSAERPEGSISTLTIQRTEQRDSAMYRCASSPGTPDTQYFGPGTRLTVL.

The chain carries TRBV28 and TRBJ1-2; no definite D call. Germline CDR1 MDHEN, CDR2 SYDVKM. The CDR3 is 14 amino acids. V was cut by 1 base and J by 8 bases, with 14 bases left in between. The CDR3 nucleotides are TGTGCCAGCAGTTTATTAGGCGGCCCGGGCGGCTACACCTTC. This gives the protein CASSLLGGPGGYTF.

The V call is TRBV27, the J call TRBJ1-1; D not resolved. CDR3 size: 14 residues. The ends were cut back, 2 bases at V and 4 bases at J, with 11 bases in the middle. Germline V gene lookup returns CDR1 MNHEY and CDR2 SMNVEV (reference sequence). The CDR3 nucleotides read TGTGCCAGCAGTTTAGAGGGCCGGTTCACTGAAGCTTTCTTT. Its translation is CASSLEGRFTEAFF.

This clone appeared a few times. The CDR3 sequence is CASSGTQRNYGYTF. The CDR3 nucleotides read TGTGCCAGCTCCGGGACACAGAGAAACTATGGCTACACCTTC. V usage is TRBV18 and J usage is TRBJ1-2; tentative D call: TRBD1 (6 bases). V was cut by 6 bases and J by 2 bases, with 13 bases left in between. The germline V gene encodes CDR1 KGHSH and CDR2 LQKENI. This CDR3 has 14 amino acids.

Only one count was recorded for this clone. The rearrangement links TRBV5-4 to TRBJ1-2; 7 nucleotides align to TRBD1. Germline CDR1 SGHNT, CDR2 YYREEE (reference sequence). Trimming cost V 5 bases and J 4 bases; bases outside gene matches: 8. There are 14 residues in the CDR3. CDR3 sequence: CASRSSGTVYGYTF. The CDR3, as DNA: TGTGCCAGCAGGTCGTCGGGGACAGTCTATGGCTACACCTTC.

The chain couples TRBV6-1 to TRBJ2-5; 7 nucleotides agree with TRBD2. Germline CDR1 MNHNS, CDR2 SASEGT. Trimming took 0 bases from V and 4 from J; bases not matched to a gene: 2. This CDR3 comprises 14 residues. The CDR3 region has the DNA TGTGCCAGCAGTGAAGCCTGGGGGGGAGAGACCCAGTACTTC. Its protein is CASSEAWGGETQYF.

On this clone: Just one base apart from a much larger clone, this may be a read error. This chain uses TRBV6-5 with TRBJ1-1; weak D call: TRBD1 (6 bases). The germline V gene encodes CDR1 MNHEY and CDR2 SVGAGI. V shed 5 bases and J shed 7 bases, with 8 bases lying between them. The CDR3 spans 11 residues. In DNA, the CDR3 is TGTGCCAGCAGTGACAGGTTTGAAGCTTTCTTT. Residues: CASSDRFEAFF.

The J gene is TRBJ1-5, the V gene TRBV5-4; TRBD1 is a possible D gene (5 bases). Trimming shortened V by 0 bases and J by 4 bases, and 8 bases separated the two germline ends. Germline V gives CDR1 SGHNT, CDR2 YYREEE (reference sequence). This CDR3 is 14 amino acids long. The CDR3, as DNA: TGTGCCAGCAGCTTGGGGGCAGGGAATCAGCCCCAGCATTTT. Encoded protein: CASSLGAGNQPQHF.

The chain links TRBV7-9 to TRBJ2-7; the D gene is possibly TRBD2 (5 bases). This CDR3 has 11 amino acids. Germline CDR1 reads SEHNR; CDR2 reads FQNEAQ (reference sequence). V shed 7 bases and J shed 3 bases, with 7 bases lying between them. The CDR3 DNA reads as TGTGCCAGCACGGGGTACTACGAGCAGTACTTC. It encodes CASTGYYEQYF.

The chain uses TRBV5-6 and TRBJ1-5, with 8 positions matching TRBD1. The V segment lost 4 bases and the J segment 6 bases; nucleotides outside the gene matches: 3. The CDR3 length is 13 residues. Germline-derived CDR1 and CDR2 are SGHDT and YYEEEE. The CDR3 nucleotides read TGTGCCAGCAGCACTGGACAGGGTCAGCCCCAGCATTTT. Protein product: CASSTGQGQPQHF.

The rearrangement joins TRBV5-1 to TRBJ1-2; D is possibly TRBD1 (6 bases). Germline V gives CDR1 SGHRS, CDR2 YFSETQ. Trimming took off 0 bases at V and 3 bases at J, with 6 bases between the two ends. The CDR3 covers 13 residues. The CDR3 region has the DNA TGCGCCAGCAGCTTGGAGGGGGACTATGGCTACACCTTC. It is translated as CASSLEGDYGYTF.

The rearrangement links TRBV6-4 to TRBJ1-1; no clear D gene. The CDR3 extends over 15 amino acids. CDR1 and CDR2 (germline): MRHNA, SNTAGT. Trimming removed 5 bases at V and 2 bases at J, with 15 bases between. The CDR3 is CASSPPPQFNTEAFF. CDR3 DNA: TGTGCCAGCAGTCCCCCCCCACAGTTTAACACTGAAGCTTTCTTT.

The chain is built from TRBV5-1 and TRBJ2-1; D is perhaps TRBD2 (6 bases). Germline V gene lookup returns CDR1 SGHRS and CDR2 YFSETQ. Trimming took off 4 bases at V and 0 bases at J, with 14 bases between the two ends. The CDR3 is 16 amino acids. The CDR3 DNA follows: TGCGCCAGCAGCGTGGCTTTCGGGAGCTCCTACAATGAGCAGTTCTTC. It codes for CASSVAFGSSYNEQFF.

This sequence joins TRBV29-1 and TRBJ2-5; 8 bases are shared with TRBD2. The CDR3 is 13 amino acids. The V gene's germline CDR1 is SQVTM and CDR2 ANQGSEA. V trimming: 6 bases; J trimming: 2 bases; junction bases outside the gene matches: 5. The CDR3: CSVAGGGQETQYF. CDR3 in DNA: TGCAGCGTGGCGGGGGGAGGGCAAGAGACCCAGTACTTC.

The gene calls are TRBV6-1 and TRBJ1-1; 8 nucleotides match TRBD1. The germline gives CDR1 MNHNS, CDR2 SASEGT. The trim removed 7 bases at V and 4 bases at J, leaving 5 bases unmatched. CDR3 length: 13 amino acids. The CDR3 here is CASTATGGTEAFF. The CDR3 DNA is TGTGCCAGCACCGCAACAGGGGGCACTGAAGCTTTCTTT.

The chain has TRBV27 and TRBJ1-2; a weak D match, TRBD1 (5 bases). The V gene lost 5 bases and the J gene lost 5 bases, with 18 bases spanning the gap. Germline V CDR1 and CDR2: MNHEY, SMNVEV (reference sequence). The CDR3 is made up of 15 amino acids. CDR3 coding DNA: TGTGCCAGCAGTCATCCCGGGACGGGTAAATATGGCTACACCTTC. Its protein product is CASSHPGTGKYGYTF.

This chain links TRBV7-2 with TRBJ1-1; TRBD1 might be the D (5 bases). The CDR3 consists of 14 residues. The V end was cut by 5 bases, the J end by 6 bases, with 16 bases between. CDR1 SGHTA and CDR2 FQGNSA come from the germline V gene. CDR3 DNA sequence: TGTGCCAGCAGCCAACCGGGGGTGGGCCCTGAAGCTTTCTTT. Translated: CASSQPGVGPEAFF.

The CDR3 DNA reads TGTGCCAGCAGTCCGACGGGGGGGCCCTACGAGCAGTACTTC. Its protein product is CASSPTGGPYEQYF. The chain combines TRBV6-6 with TRBJ2-7, with TRBD2 identical over 8 bases. In germline, CDR1 is MNHNY, CDR2 SVGAGI (reference sequence). Trimming cost V 5 bases and J 2 bases; bases outside gene matches: 5. The CDR3 consists of 14 residues.

This clone came up a few times. The chain couples TRBV21-1 to TRBJ2-3. TRBV21-1 is deemed a pseudogene. The CDR3 has 8 amino acids. CDR3 residues: CATDTQYF. CDR3 sequence (DNA): TGTGCGACAGATACGCAGTATTTT.